This passage covers 19 T cell receptor beta chains from one sample sequenced in a study of blood T cell repertoires in COVID-19. The repertoire was sequenced with immunoSEQ multiplex PCR; TCRdb's copy has only in-frame clones and lacks some. This table has 120,000 or so clones, about four fifths appearing once. The sample consisted of peripheral blood. The source is a man between 60 and 75 years old with active or convalescent COVID-19.

For this clone: The conserved phenylalanine or tryptophan normally closing the CDR3 is absent here, so this likely arose from a read error. The limits of the CDR3 on the DNA are not certain, so only TCRdb's listed CDR3 is given. V usage is TRBV5-6 and J usage is TRBJ1-2; TRBD1 reflects the table's D call only, with no check against the DNA. The CDR3 numbers 11 amino acids, ends counted. Germline loops: CDR1 SGHDT, CDR2 YYEEEE. The CDR3 here is CASSLRGPVCL.

This clone was detected only once. The chain carries TRBV10-3 and TRBJ2-7; D not certain. The CDR3 extends over 12 amino acids. Germline CDR1 is ENHRY and CDR2 is SYGVKD. The V and J ends lost 0 bases and 10 bases respectively, with 10 bases between them. The CDR3 DNA is TGTGCCATCAGTGAGTCAGATGGGCCACAGTACTTC. This gives the protein CAISESDGPQYF.

This clone came up once. This chain connects TRBV7-3 to TRBJ2-2; TRBD1 might be the D (8 bases). CDR1 and CDR2 (germline): SGHTA, FQGTGA. Trimming took off 5 bases at V and 5 bases at J, with 15 bases between the two ends. The CDR3 sequence is 15 residues long. The CDR3 DNA reads TGTGCCAGCAGCACAACAGGGGGAGGGACCGGGGAGCTGTTTTTT. Encoded protein: CASSTTGGGTGELFF. Filled out from reference TRBV7-3 and TRBJ2-2, the complete variable domain reads GAGVSQTPSNKVTEKGKYVELRCDPISGHTALYWYRQSLGQGPEFLIYFQGTGAADDSGLPNDRFFAVRPEGSVSTLKIQRTERGDSAVYLCASSTTGGGTGELFFGEGSRLTVL.

The chain is built from TRBV6-5 and TRBJ2-5; TRBD2 agrees at 7 bases. V lost 8 bases to trimming and J lost 1 base; unmatched junction nucleotides: 13. The CDR3 loop spans 16 amino acids. In germline, CDR1 is MNHEY, CDR2 SVGAGI. The CDR3 loop is CASRSRGAGAQETQYF. For the CDR3, the DNA is TGTGCCAGCCGTTCTCGAGGTGCGGGAGCCCAAGAGACCCAGTACTTC.

The genes are TRBV6-5 and TRBJ2-7; the match to TRBD2 covers 7 bases. After removal of 8 bases from V and 5 bases from J, the junction contained 9 bases not matched to a gene. Per germline, CDR1 MNHEY and CDR2 SVGAGI. The CDR3 is 13 residues long. Here the CDR3 DNA reads TGTGCCAGCGTGGCTAGCGGTTCCAACGAGCAGTACTTC. Protein sequence: CASVASGSNEQYF.

This chain joins TRBV12-1 and TRBJ2-7; TRBD2 is the table's D call and was not checked against the DNA. TRBV12-1 is given as a pseudogene. This CDR3 has 13 residues. DNA of the CDR3: TGTGCCAGCAGCTCCCTAGCGTACTACGAGCAGTACTTC. This sequence encodes CASSSLAYYEQYF.

The chain joins TRBV7-2 to TRBJ2-2; TRBD2 matches 7 bases. After removal of 7 bases from V and 6 bases from J, the junction contained 11 bases not matched to a gene. The CDR3 is made up of 15 amino acids. Germline V CDR1 and CDR2: SGHTA, FQGNSA. CDR3 in amino acids: CASILGGISAGELFF. The CDR3 nucleotides read TGTGCCAGCATCCTCGGGGGGATCTCGGCCGGGGAGCTGTTTTTT.

This clone was seen a single time. The chain couples TRBV6-5 to TRBJ1-6; unclear D gene. V shed 6 bases and J shed 6 bases, with 15 bases lying between them. Germline V gene data show CDR1 as MNHEY and CDR2 as SVGAGI. The CDR3 has 15 residues. In nucleotides, the CDR3 is TGTGCCAGCAGCCGCGGGATAGAGGGTAATTCACCCCTCCACTTT. Translated: CASSRGIEGNSPLHF.

The chain uses TRBV7-2 and TRBJ1-2; the D gene is possibly TRBD1 (5 bases). This CDR3 has 18 residues. V was shortened by 5 bases and J by 2 bases, with 24 bases between the two germline ends. Germline values: CDR1 SGHTA, CDR2 FQGNSA. In DNA form, the CDR3 reads TGTGCCAGCAGCCCCAAGGCCCTTAGGCGGGGCTCAAACTATGGCTACACCTTC. Protein: CASSPKALRRGSNYGYTF.

This clone was counted once. The chain carries TRBV30 and TRBJ2-3, with 11 bases matching TRBD1. The germline V gene encodes CDR1 GTSNPN and CDR2 SVGIG (reference sequence). There are 14 residues in the CDR3. V lost 2 bases to trimming and J lost 3 bases; unmatched junction nucleotides: 1. The CDR3 sequence is CAWSRDRGTDTQYF. CDR3 bases: TGTGCCTGGAGTAGGGACAGGGGGACAGATACGCAGTATTTT.

The chain recombines TRBV6-2 or TRBV6-3 with TRBJ2-1, with 11 nucleotides matching TRBD2. J lost 7 bases, V lost 1 base, and 6 bases had no gene match. The CDR3 runs 16 residues. In germline, CDR1 is MNHEY, CDR2 SVGEGT. The CDR3 sequence: CASSYLAGGPENEQFF. CDR3 DNA: TGTGCCAGCAGTTACTTAGCGGGAGGGCCGGAGAATGAGCAGTTCTTC.

The chain has TRBV3-1 (or the pseudogene TRBV3-2) and TRBJ1-3; D remains ambiguous. V lost 3 bases and J lost 2, with 14 bases in between. This CDR3 has 16 residues. Germline CDR1 LGHDT, CDR2 YNNKEL (reference sequence). CDR3 sequence (DNA): TGTGCCAGCAGCCATCTCGTCGCAGGTGCTGGAAACACCATATATTTT. This sequence encodes CASSHLVAGAGNTIYF.

As concerns this clone: Distinct nucleotide sequences in the sample also encode this CDR3. The genes are TRBV7-9 and TRBJ1-5; weak D call: TRBD1 (5 bases). V gave up 1 base and J gave up 4 bases, with 11 bases separating them. Germline CDR1 reads SEHNR; CDR2 reads FQNEAQ (reference sequence). This CDR3 has 15 residues. In DNA, the CDR3 is TGTGCCAGCAGCTTAGGAACGGGGGGTAATCAGCCCCAGCATTTT. Protein sequence: CASSLGTGGNQPQHF.

The CDR3 DNA is TGTGCCTGGAGTACAGGGACAGTAGTTAATTCACCCCTCCACTTT. Translating it yields CAWSTGTVVNSPLHF. The chain is built from TRBV30 and TRBJ1-6, with 7 bases lining up with TRBD1. V lost 2 bases, J lost 6 bases, and 7 bases stayed unmatched. Germline assignment: CDR1 GTSNPN and CDR2 SVGIG (reference sequence). The CDR3 sequence is 15 residues long.

The chain combines TRBV6-6 with TRBJ1-2; D might be TRBD1 (5 bases). The CDR3 runs 12 residues. Per germline, CDR1 MNHNY and CDR2 SVGAGI (reference sequence). V was cut by 3 bases and J by 8 bases, with 10 bases left in between. The DNA of the CDR3 is TGTGCCAGCAGTTATAGGGGAGGAGGCTACACCTTC. Protein: CASSYRGGGYTF.

This chain links TRBV5-1 with TRBJ2-6; 8 positions match TRBD1. Germline loops: CDR1 SGHRS, CDR2 YFSETQ. This CDR3 spans 16 amino acids. With V trimmed by 4 bases and J by 0 bases, 3 bases remained unmatched. This chain's CDR3 is CASSPGQVSGANVLTF. In nucleotides, the CDR3 is TGCGCCAGCAGCCCGGGACAGGTCTCTGGGGCCAACGTCCTGACTTTC. Combining the CDR3 with reference TRBV5-1 and TRBJ2-6 gives the whole variable domain KAGVTQTPRYLIKTRGQQVTLSCSPISGHRSVSWYQQTPGQGLQFLFEYFSETQRNKGNFPGRFSGRQFSNSRSEMNVSTLELGDSALYLCASSPGQVSGANVLTFGAGSRLTVL.

The chain is built from TRBV11-1 and TRBJ2-1; a possible D gene is TRBD1 (6 bases). V shed 8 bases and J shed 0 bases, with 11 bases lying between them. This CDR3 has 14 amino acids. Per the germline V gene, CDR1 is SGHAT and CDR2 is FQDESV (reference sequence). The CDR3 nucleotides read TGTGCCAGCCAGGGGTTGAGCTCCTACAATGAGCAGTTCTTC. It yields the protein CASQGLSSYNEQFF.

The gene calls are TRBV5-1 and TRBJ2-7; 8 nucleotides align to TRBD2. V lost 4 bases and J lost 7; bases outside the gene matches: 16. This CDR3 spans 16 amino acids. Germline CDR1 and CDR2: SGHRS and YFSETQ. This CDR3 is CASSAVVLAGGGEQYF. CDR3 bases: TGCGCCAGCAGCGCGGTGGTACTCGCGGGAGGTGGAGAGCAGTACTTC.

The chain recombines TRBV25-1 with TRBJ2-5; the D gene is possibly TRBD1 (6 bases). From germline, CDR1 is MGHDK and CDR2 SYGVNS. V was shortened by 3 bases and J by 2 bases, with 10 bases between the two germline ends. The CDR3 runs 14 residues. The chain's CDR3 is CASSDTGKQETQYF. The CDR3 DNA reads as TGTGCCAGCAGTGACACAGGGAAGCAAGAGACCCAGTACTTC.